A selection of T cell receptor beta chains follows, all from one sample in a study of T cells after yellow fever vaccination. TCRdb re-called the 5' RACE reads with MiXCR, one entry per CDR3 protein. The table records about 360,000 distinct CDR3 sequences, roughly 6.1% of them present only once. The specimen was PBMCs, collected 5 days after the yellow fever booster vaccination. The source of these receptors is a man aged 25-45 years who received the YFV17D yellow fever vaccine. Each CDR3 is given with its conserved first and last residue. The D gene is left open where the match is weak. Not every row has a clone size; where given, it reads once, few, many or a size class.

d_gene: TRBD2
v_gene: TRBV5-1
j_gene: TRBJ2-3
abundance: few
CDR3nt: TGCGCCAGCAGCTCCACGGGACTAACGGGGGCAGATACGCAGTATTTT
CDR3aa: CASSSTGLTGADTQYF

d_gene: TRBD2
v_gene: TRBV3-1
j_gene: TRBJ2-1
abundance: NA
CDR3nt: TGTGCCAGCAGCCCGGGACTAGCGGGAGGGCTGGCCTACAATGAGCAGTTCTTC
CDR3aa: CASSPGLAGGLAYNEQFF

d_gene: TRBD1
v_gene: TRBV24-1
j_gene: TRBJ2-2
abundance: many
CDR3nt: TGTGCCACCAGTGAGGCGGGACAGGGGAACACCGGGGAGCTGTTTTTT
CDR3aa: CATSEAGQGNTGELFF

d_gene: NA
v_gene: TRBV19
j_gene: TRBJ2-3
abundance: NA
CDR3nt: TGTGCCAGTAGTATCTCGAGTGGATTTAGCACAGATACGCAGTATTTT
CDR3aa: CASSISSGFSTDTQYF

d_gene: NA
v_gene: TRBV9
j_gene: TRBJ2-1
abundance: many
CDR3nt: TGTGCCAGCAGCGTAGGGGGCGATTCGAGAGAGCAGTTCTTC
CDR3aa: CASSVGGDSREQFF

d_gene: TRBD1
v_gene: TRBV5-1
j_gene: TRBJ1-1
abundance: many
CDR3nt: TGCGCCAGCAGCCTGGCGGGACAGGGGACCACTGAAGCTTTCTTT
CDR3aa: CASSLAGQGTTEAFF

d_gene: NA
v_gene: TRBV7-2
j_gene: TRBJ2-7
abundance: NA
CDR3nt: TGTGCCAGCAGCTCCAGGGCAGCAGGTGCCTACGAGCAGTACTTC
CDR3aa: CASSSRAAGAYEQYF

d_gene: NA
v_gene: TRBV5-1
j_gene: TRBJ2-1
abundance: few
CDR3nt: TGCGCCAGCAGCTTACCCCAGGGAGATATCAATGAGCAGTTCTTC
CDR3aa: CASSLPQGDINEQFF

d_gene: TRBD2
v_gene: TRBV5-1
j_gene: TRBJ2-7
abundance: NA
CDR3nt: TGCGCCAGCAGCCCTGCGGGACTAGCGGGGCAGTACTTC
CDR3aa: CASSPAGLAGQYF

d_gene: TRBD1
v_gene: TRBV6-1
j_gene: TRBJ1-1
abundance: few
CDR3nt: TGTGCCAGCATCAAGCTGGGGGACAGGCTGAACACTGAAGCTTTCTTT
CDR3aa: CASIKLGDRLNTEAFF

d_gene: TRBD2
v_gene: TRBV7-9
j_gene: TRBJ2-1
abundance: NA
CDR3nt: TGTGCCAGCAGCTTCGGACTAGCGAGCAATGAGCAGTTCTTC
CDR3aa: CASSFGLASNEQFF

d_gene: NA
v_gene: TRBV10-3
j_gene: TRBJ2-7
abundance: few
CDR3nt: TGTGCCATCAGAGGACGATCCGGGACTCAATCCTACGAGCAGTACTTC
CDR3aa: CAIRGRSGTQSYEQYF

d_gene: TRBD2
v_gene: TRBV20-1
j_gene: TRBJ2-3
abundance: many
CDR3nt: TGCAGTGCTAGAGCGAGCGGGAGGCCAAGCACAGATACGCAGTATTTT
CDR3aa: CSARASGRPSTDTQYF

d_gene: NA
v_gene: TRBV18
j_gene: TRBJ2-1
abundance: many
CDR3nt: TGTGCCAGCTCACCAGCTGCAGAGAGGTACAATGAGCAGTTCTTC
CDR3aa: CASSPAAERYNEQFF

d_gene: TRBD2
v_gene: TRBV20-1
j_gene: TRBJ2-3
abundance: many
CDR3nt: TGCAGTGCTAGAGAACTAGCGGGACGAGGAGATACGCAGTATTTT
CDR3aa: CSARELAGRGDTQYF

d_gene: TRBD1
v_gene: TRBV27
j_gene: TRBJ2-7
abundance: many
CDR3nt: TGTGCCAGCAGCAGCAGACAGGGGGTGGAACCATACGAGCAGTACTTC
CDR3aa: CASSSRQGVEPYEQYF

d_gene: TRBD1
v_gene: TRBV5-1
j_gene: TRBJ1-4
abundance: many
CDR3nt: TGCGCCAGCAGCTTGGTCGGGGACAGAACCGAAAAACTGTTTTTT
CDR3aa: CASSLVGDRTEKLFF

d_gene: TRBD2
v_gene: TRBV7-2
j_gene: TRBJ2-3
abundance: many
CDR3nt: TGTGCCAGCAGCTTAGAGGGGACTAGCGGGATGGATACGCAGTATTTT
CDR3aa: CASSLEGTSGMDTQYF

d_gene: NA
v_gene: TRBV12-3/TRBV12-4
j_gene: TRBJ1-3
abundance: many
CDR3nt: TGTGCCAGCAGTCGGGACCGGTCTGGAAACACCATATATTTT
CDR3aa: CASSRDRSGNTIYF

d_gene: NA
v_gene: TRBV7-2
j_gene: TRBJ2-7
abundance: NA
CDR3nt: TGTGCCAGCAGCTTTATAACCGGGACCTACGAGCAGTACTTC
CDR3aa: CASSFITGTYEQYF

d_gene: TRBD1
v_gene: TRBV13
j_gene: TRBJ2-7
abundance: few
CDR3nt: TGTGCCAGCAGCGCCCCGGGACAGGGGATTTCCTCATCGCGGTTGAAGGAGCAGTACTTC
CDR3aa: CASSAPGQGISSSRLKEQYF

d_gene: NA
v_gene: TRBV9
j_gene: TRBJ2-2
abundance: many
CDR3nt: TGTGCCAGCAGCGTAGCTGGATCGCCCGGGAGGCTGTTTTTT
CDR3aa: CASSVAGSPGRLFF

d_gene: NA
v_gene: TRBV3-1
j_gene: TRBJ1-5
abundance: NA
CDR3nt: TGTGCCAGCAGCCAAGTGGGGCCCGGACAGCCCCAGCATTTT
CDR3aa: CASSQVGPGQPQHF

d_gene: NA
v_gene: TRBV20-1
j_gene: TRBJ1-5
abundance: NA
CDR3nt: TGCAGTGCTAGAGATGGAGGGGCGGGGAACCAGCCCCAGCATTTT
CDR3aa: CSARDGGAGNQPQHF

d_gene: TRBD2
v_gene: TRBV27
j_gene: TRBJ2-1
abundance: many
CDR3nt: TGTGCCAGCAGCTATAGCGGGAGGGGTTCCTACAATGAGCAGTTCTTC
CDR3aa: CASSYSGRGSYNEQFF

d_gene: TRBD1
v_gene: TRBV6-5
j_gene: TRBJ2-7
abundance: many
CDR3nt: TGTGCCAGCAGTTACCGGACAGGGGGCTACGAGCAGTACTTC
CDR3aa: CASSYRTGGYEQYF

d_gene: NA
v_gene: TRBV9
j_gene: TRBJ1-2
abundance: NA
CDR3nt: TGTGCCAGCAGCGGCCTGAGGTTGGCGCACTATGGCTACACCTTC
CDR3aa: CASSGLRLAHYGYTF

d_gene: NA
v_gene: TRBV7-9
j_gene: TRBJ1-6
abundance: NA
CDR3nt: TGTGCCAGCAGCTTAGACGGTCGGTATTCACCCCTCCACTTT
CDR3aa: CASSLDGRYSPLHF

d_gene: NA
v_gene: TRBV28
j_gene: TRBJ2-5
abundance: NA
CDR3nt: TGTGCCAGCAGCTTCTGGCCAGAAGAGACCCAGTACTTC
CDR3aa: CASSFWPEETQYF

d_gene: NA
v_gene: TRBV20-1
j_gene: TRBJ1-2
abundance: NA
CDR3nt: TGCTGTGCCACTTCTCGAATGGGGGCGTTCGACTATGGCTACACCTTC
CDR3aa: CCATSRMGAFDYGYTF